The 3 T cell receptor beta chains reported below all come from one sample, sequenced in a study of Graves' ophthalmopathy and Graves' hyperthyroidism. Amplifying from RNA transcripts, the study obtained TCR beta CDR3 regions. Following a first-round RT-PCR that used HTBI primers, a second-round multiplex PCR was carried out. TCRdb re-derived calls from the multiplex PCR reads in MiXCR, one entry per CDR3 protein. This sample has around 36,000 distinct CDR3 sequences; roughly 50% occur once, and the top ten carry 26%. The sample taken for sequencing was peripheral blood. These receptors originate from an adult woman with stable Graves' hyperthyroidism.

This chain links TRBV7-3 with TRBJ1-2, with D perhaps matching TRBD1 (5 bases). This CDR3 comprises 16 residues. V lost 5 bases to trimming and J lost 4 bases, with 20 bases between them. CDR1 is SGHTA, CDR2 FQGTGA, per germline. The DNA for the CDR3 is TGTGCCAGCAGCCGCCAGACCCAGGGCCCCGGCTATGGCTACACCTTC. Its translation is CASSRQTQGPGYGYTF.

In this sample, this clonotype turned up many times. The chain has TRBV18 and TRBJ2-6; perhaps TRBD2 as D (6 bases). Trimming removed 7 bases from V and 0 bases from J, with 19 bases in between. The CDR3 totals 18 residues. Germline V gene data show CDR1 as KGHSH and CDR2 as LQKENI. CDR3 residues: CASLSESGGDSGANVLTF. Written as DNA, the CDR3 is TGTGCCAGCTTATCGGAGAGCGGAGGGGACTCTGGGGCCAACGTCCTGACTTTC.

This clonotype was recorded at least ten times. A much larger clone lies a single base off, so this may be a read error. The rearrangement joins TRBV20-1 to TRBJ1-6; D may be TRBD1 (6 bases). CDR1 and CDR2 (germline): DFQATT, SNEGSKA (reference sequence). The CDR3 spans 17 residues. CDR3 coding DNA: TGCAGTGCTAAGAGGGGGGATAGGAGCTCCTATAATTCACCCCCCCACTTT. Amino acid sequence: CSAKRGDRSSYNSPPHF.